This T cell receptor beta chain was found in a study of molecular identifiers for immune sequencing clone quantification. TCRdb reanalysed the PCR reads using MiXCR and keeps one entry per CDR3 protein. The data show about 640,000 distinct CDR3 sequences, with about 20% seen just once and around 0.9% held by the top ten. In germline, CDR1 is DFQATT, CDR2 SNEGSKA (reference sequence). The CDR3 contains 16 residues. This clonotype was observed once. A much larger clonotype is one base distant, so this may be a read error. The gene calls are TRBV20-1 and TRBJ2-3; D is perhaps TRBD1 (5 bases). The receptor was isolated from a human donor in good health. Some libraries in this study had Jurkat cell RNA spiked in. Source material: naive CD8+ T cells from blood, with Jurkat cell RNA spiked in. As for subset: FACS-sorted CD8+CD4-CCR7+CD45RA+ naive T cells. The CDR3 protein is CRAPSHRYTSTDTQYF. CDR3 nucleotide sequence: TGCAGAGCTCCCTCACACAGGTACACGAGCACAGATACGCAGTATTTT.